This T cell receptor (beta chain) was retrieved from a study of blood T cell repertoires in COVID-19. Repertoires were generated with immunoSEQ multiplex PCR, while TCRdb's copy carries only in-frame clones and drops some. The repertoire holds around 450,000 clones, with roughly 87% as singletons. The sample was PBMCs or T cells enriched from blood (not recorded which). The TCR was taken from a man between 18 and 29 years old who had recovered from COVID-19.

The CDR3 DNA reads TGTGCCAGCAGCACGGGAGCGGGAGGGGCCTACAATGAGCAGTTCTTC. Translating gives CASSTGAGGAYNEQFF. J is TRBJ2-1 and V is TRBV28, with 10 bases matching TRBD2. Germline V gene sequence: CDR1 MDHEN, CDR2 SYDVKM. Losses at the gene ends were 6 bases for V and 2 bases for J; bases not matched to a gene: 7. The CDR3 covers 16 residues.